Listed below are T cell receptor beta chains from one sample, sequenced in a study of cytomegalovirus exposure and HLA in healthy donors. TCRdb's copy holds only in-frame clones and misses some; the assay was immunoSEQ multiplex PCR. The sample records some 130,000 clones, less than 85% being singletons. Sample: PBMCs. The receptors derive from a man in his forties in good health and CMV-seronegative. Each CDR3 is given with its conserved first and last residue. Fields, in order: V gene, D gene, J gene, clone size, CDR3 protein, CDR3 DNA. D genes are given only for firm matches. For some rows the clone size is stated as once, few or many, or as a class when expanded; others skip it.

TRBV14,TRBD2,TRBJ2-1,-,CASSRKTLAGGLDEQFF,TGTGCCAGCAGCCGCAAGACACTAGCGGGGGGGCTCGATGAGCAGTTCTTC
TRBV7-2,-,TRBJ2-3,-,CASSLGHSTDTQYF,TGTGCCAGCAGCTTAGGGCATAGCACAGATACGCAGTATTTT
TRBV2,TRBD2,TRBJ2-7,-,CASSSTSGGPGEQYF,TGTGCCAGCAGTTCGACTAGCGGGGGGCCGGGCGAGCAGTACTTC
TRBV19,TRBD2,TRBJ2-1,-,CASSLSGSSYNEQFF,TGTGCCAGTAGCCTTAGCGGGAGCTCCTACAATGAGCAGTTCTTC
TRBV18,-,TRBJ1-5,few,CASSPPGRGSNQPQHF,TGTGCCAGCTCACCACCGGGAAGGGGCAGCAATCAGCCCCAGCATTTT
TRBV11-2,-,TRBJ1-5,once,CASSPGGGQPQHF,TGTGCCAGCAGCCCCGGGGGGGGTCAGCCCCAGCATTTT
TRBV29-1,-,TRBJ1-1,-,CSVGRRGKTEAFF,TGCAGCGTTGGGAGGCGGGGAAAGACTGAAGCTTTCTTT
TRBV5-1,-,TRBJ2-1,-,CASTPPAVSLNEQFF,TGCGCCAGCACCCCCCCAGCGGTCTCACTGAATGAGCAGTTCTTC
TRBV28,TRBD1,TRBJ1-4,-,CASSAQTGANEKLFF,TGTGCCAGCAGTGCCCAGACAGGGGCTAATGAAAAACTGTTTTTT
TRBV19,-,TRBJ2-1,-,CASSIQGYNEQFF,TGTGCCAGTAGTATACAGGGATACAATGAGCAGTTCTTC